A single sample gave rise to the 22 T cell receptor beta chains below, sequenced in a study of early T cells in non-severe SARS-CoV-2 infection. TCRdb ran MiXCR on the 5' RACE reads and lists one entry per CDR3 protein. The table includes about 33,000 distinct CDR3 sequences, about 5% detected once. The sample consisted of whole blood. The receptors stem from an adult who was a healthcare worker with PCR-confirmed SARS-CoV-2 infection or an uninfected control (not recorded which).

This clonotype was counted at least ten times. V usage is TRBV28 and J usage is TRBJ1-2, with 8 bases identical to TRBD1. The CDR3 runs to 13 residues. The germline CDR1 and CDR2 sequences are MDHEN and SYDVKM. Trimming at V came to 7 bases and at J to 8 bases, leaving 9 bases not matched to a gene. CDR3 DNA: TGTGCCAGCAACGAAAGGTGGACAGGGGGCTACACCTTC. Translation: CASNERWTGGYTF.

This clonotype was picked up many times. The V and J genes are TRBV7-8 and TRBJ1-1, with D possibly being TRBD1 (6 bases). The CDR3 sequence is 14 residues long. Germline V CDR1 and CDR2: SGHVS, FQNEAQ. V shed 3 bases and J shed 6 bases, with 14 bases lying between them. The CDR3 region is CASSLANREPEAFF. The CDR3 DNA follows: TGTGCCAGCAGCTTGGCTAACAGGGAGCCTGAAGCTTTCTTT.

This clonotype was seen ten or more times. The CDR3 DNA sequence: TGTGCCAGCAGACCCTCCCTCAGCCAAGAGACCCAGTACTTC. This translates into CASRPSLSQETQYF. The chain carries TRBV6-5 and TRBJ2-5; D is ambiguous. The V gene lost 6 bases and the J gene lost 1 base, with 12 bases spanning the gap. CDR3 size: 14 residues. Germline-derived CDR1 and CDR2 are MNHEY and SVGAGI.

This clonotype was seen repeatedly, ten times or more. This chain uses TRBV28 with TRBJ1-1; no definite D call. V was pared by 4 bases and J by 5 bases, with 11 bases between. CDR1 and CDR2 from the germline V gene are MDHEN and SYDVKM. The CDR3 contains 13 residues. The CDR3 DNA is TGTGCCAGCAGTTCGGGGAGGATAACTGAAGCTTTCTTT. This codes for CASSSGRITEAFF.

In this sample, this clonotype turned up many times. This chain links TRBV9 with TRBJ1-5; D gene uncertain. The germline V gene encodes CDR1 SGDLS and CDR2 YYNGEE. V lost 3 bases and J lost 4, with 8 bases in between. CDR3 size: 13 residues. The CDR3 is CASSGPGNQPQHF. CDR3 bases: TGTGCCAGCAGCGGTCCCGGGAATCAGCCCCAGCATTTT.

There are many counts of this clonotype. The J gene is TRBJ1-2, the V gene TRBV7-9; no clear D. The CDR3 length is 16 residues. Trimming left V 5 bases short and J 6 bases short, with 22 bases between. Germline lookup yields CDR1 SEHNR and CDR2 FQNEAQ (reference sequence). The CDR3 protein is CASSPSVDPPTDGYTF. The CDR3 coding sequence is TGTGCCAGCAGCCCCAGCGTTGACCCCCCGACGGATGGCTACACCTTC. Supplemented by reference TRBV7-9 and TRBJ1-2, the full variable domain reads DTGVSQNPRHKITKRGQNVTFRCDPISEHNRLYWYRQTLGQGPEFLTYFQNEAQLEKSRLLSDRFSAERPKGSFSTLEIQRTEQGDSAMYLCASSPSVDPPTDGYTFGSGTRLTVV.

The V gene is TRBV9, the J gene TRBJ2-2; no firm D call. CDR1 and CDR2 (germline): SGDLS, YYNGEE. V shed 0 bases and J shed 0 bases, with 6 bases lying between them. The CDR3 is made up of 15 amino acids. CDR3 sequence reads: CASSVDPTNTGELFF. The CDR3 bases are TGTGCCAGCAGCGTAGACCCAACGAACACCGGGGAGCTGTTTTTT.

This clonotype was detected a few times. The rearrangement links TRBV3-1 to TRBJ2-7, with D perhaps TRBD1 (9 bases). Germline V CDR1 and CDR2: LGHDT, YNNKEL (reference sequence). Deletions cut 4 bases from V and 6 bases from J, with 19 bases between. The CDR3 spans 15 residues. In DNA form, the CDR3 reads TGTGCCAGCAGCCTACCGGGACAGGGACTAGGCGAGCAGTACTTC. Encoded protein: CASSLPGQGLGEQYF.

This clonotype has at least ten counts. The gene calls are TRBV5-6 and TRBJ2-1; 9 bases fit TRBD1. There are 15 residues in the CDR3. Looked up from germline, CDR1 is SGHDT and CDR2 is YYEEEE. V shed 3 bases, J shed 5 bases, and the junction held 6 bases outside the gene matches. CDR3 in DNA: TGTGCCAGCAGCTCCCGGGACAGGGAGAACAATGAGCAGTTCTTC. Translation gives CASSSRDRENNEQFF.

This clonotype was recorded a few times. The chain recombines TRBV7-8 with TRBJ1-3; D uncertain. The CDR3 is made up of 12 amino acids. V was pared by 2 bases and J by 5 bases, with 4 bases between. CDR1 and CDR2 (germline): SGHVS, FQNEAQ. Here the CDR3 reads CASSLFRNTIYF. DNA of the CDR3: TGTGCCAGCAGCTTATTTAGAAACACCATATATTTT.

This clonotype was observed many times. V usage is TRBV20-1 and J usage is TRBJ2-2; the D call may be TRBD1 or TRBD2 (6 bases each). This CDR3 contains 14 residues. Germline V gives CDR1 DFQATT, CDR2 SNEGSKA (reference sequence). V lost 5 bases and J 3 bases, leaving 13 bases between the germline ends. CDR3 bases: TGCAGTGCTCCCCCTAGGGGGGACACCGGGGAGCTGTTTTTT. Translating gives CSAPPRGDTGELFF.

Concerning this clonotype: Compared with germline, one end of the junction differs, possibly owing to a read error. The CDR3 region has the DNA TGTGCCAGCAGTCTTGGGGGACCCTTTATGAACACTGTAGCTTTCTTT. Amino acid sequence: CASSLGGPFMNTVAFF. V and J are TRBV6-2 or TRBV6-3 and TRBJ1-1; a weak D match, TRBD1 (5 bases). Germline CDR1 and CDR2: MNHEY and SVGEGT. CDR3 length equals 16 residues.

The chain carries TRBV14 and TRBJ2-3; maybe TRBD1 (6 bases). Between the trimmed V and J ends, which lost 6 bases and 1 base, there was a span of 11 bases. The V gene's germline CDR1 is SGHDN and CDR2 FVKESK. The CDR3 runs to 14 residues. This CDR3 reads CASSTGHRTDTQYF. The CDR3, as DNA: TGTGCCAGCAGTACGGGACATCGCACAGATACGCAGTATTTT.

This clonotype was detected a few times. The rearrangement joins TRBV7-9 to TRBJ2-7; a weak D match, TRBD2 (7 bases). This CDR3 is 14 amino acids long. Trimming removed 4 bases from V and 3 bases from J, with 13 bases in between. The germline gives CDR1 SEHNR, CDR2 FQNEAQ (reference sequence). The DNA for the CDR3 is TGTGCCAGCAGCTCGGGCGGGGGCCACTACGAGCAGTACTTC. Its translation is CASSSGGGHYEQYF.

This clonotype was observed at least ten times. The chain links TRBV7-2 to TRBJ1-1; the D is unclear. Between the trimmed V and J ends, which lost 1 base and 4 bases, there was a span of 7 bases. The CDR3 length is 13 residues. Germline V gene lookup returns CDR1 SGHTA and CDR2 FQGNSA. The CDR3 nucleotides read TGTGCCAGCAGCTTAGACCGAGTCACTGAAGCTTTCTTT. Protein: CASSLDRVTEAFF.

This clonotype was recorded many times. The chain couples TRBV4-1 to TRBJ2-7; D possibly uses TRBD1 or TRBD2 (5 bases each). From germline, CDR1 is MGHRA and CDR2 YSYEKL. The CDR3 is made up of 15 amino acids. V shed 4 bases and J shed 3 bases, with 16 bases lying between them. CDR3 DNA sequence: TGCGCCAGCAGCCTCCAGTGGGGGTCCCTCTACGAGCAGTACTTC. Protein sequence: CASSLQWGSLYEQYF.

This clonotype was counted at least ten times. At one end the junction does not follow the germline gene, possibly because of a read error. The chain couples TRBV7-3 to TRBJ1-1, with 9 positions matching TRBD1. The germline V gene encodes CDR1 SGHTA and CDR2 FQGTGA. The CDR3 is made up of 15 amino acids. CDR3 sequence reads: CASSLFGTGNSEAFF. The CDR3 nucleotides are TGTGCCAGCAGCTTATTCGGGACAGGGAACTCTGAAGCTTTCTTT.

The sample holds a few counts of this clonotype. The chain employs TRBV29-1 and TRBJ1-3; D is uncertain. The V end lost 4 bases, the J end lost 4 bases, and 8 bases lay between the germline ends. The CDR3 runs to 12 residues. CDR1 and CDR2 (germline): SQVTM, ANQGSEA. The CDR3 DNA follows: TGCAGCGTTGCCGACAAGGGAAACACCATATATTTT. Translation: CSVADKGNTIYF. Variable domain in full (rest from reference TRBV29-1 and TRBJ1-3): SAVISQKPSRDICQRGTSLTIQCQVDSQVTMMFWYRQQPGQSLTLIATANQGSEATYESGFVIDKFPISRPNLTFSTLTVSNMSPEDSSIYLCSVADKGNTIYFGEGSWLTVV.

The table lists this clonotype with many counts. The rearrangement links TRBV27 to TRBJ2-7; TRBD1 might be the D (6 bases). Looked up from germline, CDR1 is MNHEY and CDR2 is SMNVEV (reference sequence). This CDR3 has 13 residues. Trimming cost V 4 bases and J 6 bases, with 13 bases left between them. This chain's CDR3 is CASSSHDRSEQYF. The CDR3 bases are TGTGCCAGCAGTTCCCACGACAGGTCCGAGCAGTACTTC.

This sequence joins TRBV28 and TRBJ2-1; D call uncertain. Germline CDR1 is MDHEN and CDR2 is SYDVKM. V lost 1 base and J 8 bases, leaving 9 bases between the germline ends. The CDR3 is 13 residues long. The CDR3 region has the DNA TGTGCCAGCAGTTTATCGTCAATCTATGAGCAGTTCTTC. It codes for CASSLSSIYEQFF.

Many counts were recorded for this clonotype. V and J are TRBV14 and TRBJ1-4, with D tentatively TRBD1 (5 bases). This CDR3 has 16 amino acids. Trimming took off 1 base at V and 8 bases at J, with 17 bases between the two ends. Germline CDR1 is SGHDN and CDR2 is FVKESK. The CDR3 sequence is CASSQAMPGPGEKLFF. The CDR3 DNA is TGTGCCAGCAGCCAAGCTATGCCAGGGCCTGGGGAAAAACTGTTTTTT.

In its sample, this clonotype was seen many times. The chain employs TRBV6-1 and TRBJ1-5, with D perhaps TRBD1 (6 bases). This CDR3 spans 15 amino acids. The V gene lost 7 bases and the J gene lost 7 bases, with 20 bases spanning the gap. The germline V gene has CDR1 MNHNS and CDR2 SASEGT. The DNA for the CDR3 is TGTGCCAGCAAAGGGGTTGCCCAGGGGAAACAGCCCCAGCATTTT. Translated, it gives CASKGVAQGKQPQHF.